This T cell receptor (beta chain) was profiled in a study of Graves' ophthalmopathy and Graves' hyperthyroidism. Study-level background: Peripheral blood was gathered at the point of initial diagnosis, before any treatment started.

Whole-study results and caveats: Most thyroid clonotypes expanded beyond 0.001 frequency were also found in blood.

Germline V CDR1 and CDR2: SQVTM, ANQGSEA. The V gene lost 6 bases and the J gene lost 3 bases, with 17 bases spanning the gap. The CDR3 sequence is 14 residues long. RNA transcripts were the source from which TCR beta CDR3 regions were amplified. The workflow started with a first-round RT-PCR run with HTBI primers and then moved on to a second-round multiplex PCR. From the multiplex PCR reads, TCRdb called clonotypes with MiXCR, one entry per CDR3 protein. The sample holds some 240,000 distinct CDR3 sequences, about 47% seen once. Exclusion covered patients with other autoimmune diseases or uncontrolled infections (as well as pregnancy or lactation). This clonotype was detected only a few times. The target antigen is unknown.

This TCR came from an adult man with Graves' ophthalmopathy. The source material was peripheral blood. This chain connects TRBV29-1 to TRBJ1-1, with D possibly matching TRBD1 (5 bases). CDR3 protein: CSVGGGVRDTEAFF. The CDR3 coding sequence is TGCAGCGTCGGGGGGGGAGTTAGGGACACTGAAGCTTTCTTT.